This T cell receptor (beta chain) was obtained from a study of cytomegalovirus exposure and HLA in healthy donors. PCR used 60 Vbeta primers and 13 Jbeta primers. Produced via immunoSEQ multiplex PCR; TCRdb's table is partial and in-frame only. The data contain about 94,000 clones, roughly four fifths of them singletons. Study observations and caveats: The productive fraction for most TCR beta V segments was about 87% or about 30% in an earlier analysis. Follow-up analysis seemed to connect common viral pathogens with several of the most significant clusters identified.

As regards this clone: The antigen remains undetermined.

V gave up 4 bases and J gave up 6 bases; unmatched junction bases: 13. The CDR3 has 17 residues. Germline CDR1 is SGDLS and CDR2 is YYNGEE. Each donor was nominally healthy when sampled (though unrecorded immune exposures were likely). This receptor was identified in a man younger than 45 in good health and CMV-seronegative. Sequenced sample: PBMCs. The chain has TRBV9 and TRBJ1-4; 9 nucleotides agree with TRBD1. CDR3 protein: CASSPKDRGRKDEKLFF. The CDR3 DNA reads as TGTGCCAGCAGCCCAAAGGACAGGGGACGGAAGGATGAAAAACTGTTTTTT.